One and the same sample provided the 9 T cell receptor beta chains below, sequenced in a study of blood T cell repertoires in COVID-19. Sequencing used immunoSEQ multiplex PCR; TCRdb keeps in-frame clones, though not all of them. The table shows 170,000 or so clones, with 88% occurring only once. The source material was PBMCs or T cells enriched from blood (not recorded which). These receptors were obtained from a young woman who had recovered from COVID-19.

The J gene is TRBJ2-5, the V gene TRBV7-2, with D possibly TRBD1 on 6 matching bases. The germline gives CDR1 SGHTA, CDR2 FQGNSA. Trimming removed 5 bases from V and 5 bases from J, with 12 bases in between. CDR3 size: 13 residues. CDR3 in amino acids: CASSTGTFETQYF. In DNA, the CDR3 is TGTGCCAGCAGCACCGGGACATTTGAGACCCAGTACTTC.

This rearrangement joins TRBV6-1 to TRBJ2-1; D unclear. The germline V gene has CDR1 MNHNS and CDR2 SASEGT. The CDR3 has 19 amino acids. Trimming left V 1 base short and J 0 bases short, with 19 bases between. CDR3 residues: CASSEGRAHPLSSYNEQFF. CDR3 DNA sequence: TGTGCCAGCAGTGAAGGGAGAGCCCACCCCTTAAGCTCCTACAATGAGCAGTTCTTC.

This clone was observed a single time. The V gene is TRBV3-1 (or the pseudogene TRBV3-2), the J gene TRBJ2-5, with TRBD2 matching over 9 bases. CDR1 and CDR2 from the germline V gene are LGHDT and YNNKEL (reference sequence). The junction had 10 bases not matched to a gene; V was cut back by 0 bases and J by 5 bases. The length of the CDR3 is 17 residues. The chain's CDR3 is CASSQDIAGGVKETQYF. The CDR3 bases are TGTGCCAGCAGCCAAGATATCGCGGGGGGGGTAAAGGAGACCCAGTACTTC.

The V call is TRBV5-1, the J call TRBJ2-3; tentatively, D is TRBD2 (5 bases). This CDR3 comprises 15 residues. The germline V gene encodes CDR1 SGHRS and CDR2 YFSETQ. Trimming took 4 bases from V and 4 from J, leaving 16 bases between them. DNA of the CDR3: TGCGCCAGCAGCCACGGGGTTTTATTGTCAGATACGCAGTATTTT. It is translated as CASSHGVLLSDTQYF. Combining the CDR3 with reference TRBV5-1 and TRBJ2-3 gives the whole variable domain KAGVTQTPRYLIKTRGQQVTLSCSPISGHRSVSWYQQTPGQGLQFLFEYFSETQRNKGNFPGRFSGRQFSNSRSEMNVSTLELGDSALYLCASSHGVLLSDTQYFGPGTRLTVL.

The CDR3, as DNA: TGCGCCAGCAGATTACAGGGGGCGAACACCGGGGAGCTGTTTTTT. Protein product: CASRLQGANTGELFF. The chain uses TRBV5-1 and TRBJ2-2, with 8 positions matching TRBD1. Germline V gene sequence: CDR1 SGHRS, CDR2 YFSETQ. The CDR3 contains 15 residues. The V and J ends lost 5 bases and 0 bases, in that order; junction bases with no gene match: 3.

The CDR3 DNA is TGCGCCAGCAGCTTTTACAGGGAGACAGATACGCAGTATTTT. It codes for CASSFYRETDTQYF. The chain joins TRBV5-1 to TRBJ2-3; maybe TRBD1 (6 bases). Deletions cut 2 bases from V and 3 bases from J, with 10 bases between. The CDR3 spans 14 residues. Germline loops: CDR1 SGHRS, CDR2 YFSETQ.

The chain recombines TRBV5-6 with TRBJ1-4; 7 nucleotides align to TRBD1. This CDR3 is 16 amino acids long. Unmatched junction bases numbered 11, after V lost 2 bases and J lost 7 bases. The germline CDR1 and CDR2 sequences are SGHDT and YYEEEE. The DNA of the CDR3 is TGTGCCAGCAGCTTCGGCAGGGGGGAAGAGGGTGAAAAACTGTTTTTT. Translating gives CASSFGRGEEGEKLFF.

The V call is TRBV5-1, the J call TRBJ2-3, with no clear D. The V end was cut by 0 bases, the J end by 5 bases, with 4 bases between. CDR1 is SGHRS and CDR2 is YFSETQ in the germline V gene. The CDR3 length is 12 residues. This chain's CDR3 is CASSLELDTQYF. DNA for the CDR3: TGCGCCAGCAGCTTGGAACTAGATACGCAGTATTTT.

The chain employs TRBV23-1 and TRBJ2-6, with D unclear. TRBV23-1 is labeled an ORF, and its function is uncertain. V lost 5 bases to trimming and J lost 0 bases, with 11 bases between them. This CDR3 is built from 16 residues. CDR3 residues: CASSKTSSSGANVLTF. DNA for the CDR3: TGCGCCAGCAGTAAGACTTCCAGCTCTGGGGCCAACGTCCTGACTTTC.